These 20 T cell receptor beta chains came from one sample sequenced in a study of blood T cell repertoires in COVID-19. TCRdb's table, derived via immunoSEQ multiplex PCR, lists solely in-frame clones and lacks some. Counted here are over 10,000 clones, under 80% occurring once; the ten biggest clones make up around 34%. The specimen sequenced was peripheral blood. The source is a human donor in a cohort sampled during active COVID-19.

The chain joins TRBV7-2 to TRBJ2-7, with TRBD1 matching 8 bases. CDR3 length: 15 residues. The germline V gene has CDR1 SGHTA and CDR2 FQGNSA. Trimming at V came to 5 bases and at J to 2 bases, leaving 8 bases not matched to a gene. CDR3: CASSPRTGLAYEQYF. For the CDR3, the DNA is TGTGCCAGCAGCCCACGGACAGGGCTCGCCTACGAGCAGTACTTC.

As DNA, the CDR3 is TGTGCCAGCAGTATCTGGGCCGGTGCTGAAGCTTTCTTT. Translation gives CASSIWAGAEAFF. The V gene is TRBV27, the J gene TRBJ1-1, with D unclear. The length of the CDR3 is 13 residues. The V and J ends lost 5 bases and 6 bases respectively, with 13 bases between them. Per germline, CDR1 MNHEY and CDR2 SMNVEV (reference sequence).

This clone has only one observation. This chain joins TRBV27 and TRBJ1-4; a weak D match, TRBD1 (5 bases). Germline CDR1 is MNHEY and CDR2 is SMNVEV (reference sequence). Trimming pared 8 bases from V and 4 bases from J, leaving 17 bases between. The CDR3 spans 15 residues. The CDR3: CASGAGNRVNEKLFF. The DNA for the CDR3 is TGTGCCAGCGGGGCAGGGAATAGGGTTAATGAAAAACTGTTTTTT.

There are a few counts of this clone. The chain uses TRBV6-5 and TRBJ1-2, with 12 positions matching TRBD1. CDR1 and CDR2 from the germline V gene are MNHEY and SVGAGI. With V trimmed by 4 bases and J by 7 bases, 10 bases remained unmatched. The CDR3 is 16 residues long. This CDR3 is CASSWTRDRGQGGYTF. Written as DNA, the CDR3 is TGTGCCAGCAGTTGGACCCGGGACAGGGGGCAGGGTGGCTACACCTTC.

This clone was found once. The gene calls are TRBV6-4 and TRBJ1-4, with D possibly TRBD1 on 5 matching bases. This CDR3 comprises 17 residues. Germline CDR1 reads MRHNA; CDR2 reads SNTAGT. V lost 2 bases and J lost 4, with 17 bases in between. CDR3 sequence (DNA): TGTGCCAGCAGTGACGGGCAGGGAGGGGATATTAATGAAAAACTGTTTTTT. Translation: CASSDGQGGDINEKLFF.

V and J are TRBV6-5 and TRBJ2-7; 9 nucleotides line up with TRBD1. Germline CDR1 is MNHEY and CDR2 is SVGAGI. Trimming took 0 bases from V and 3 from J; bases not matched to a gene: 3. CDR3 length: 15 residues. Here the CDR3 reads CASSYSGTGRYEQYF. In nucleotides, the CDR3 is TGTGCCAGCAGTTACTCGGGGACAGGGCGCTACGAGCAGTACTTC.

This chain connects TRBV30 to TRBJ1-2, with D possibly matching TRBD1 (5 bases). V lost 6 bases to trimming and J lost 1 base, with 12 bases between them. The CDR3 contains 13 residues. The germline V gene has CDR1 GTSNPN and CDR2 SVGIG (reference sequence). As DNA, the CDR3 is TGTGCCTGCCATGACAGAAGTAACTATGGCTACACCTTC. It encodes CACHDRSNYGYTF.

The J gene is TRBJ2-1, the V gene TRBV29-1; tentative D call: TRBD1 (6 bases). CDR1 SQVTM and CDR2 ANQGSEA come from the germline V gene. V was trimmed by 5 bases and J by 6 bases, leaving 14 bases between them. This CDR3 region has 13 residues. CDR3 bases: TGCAGCGTTCCCTTCAGGGGATCCAATGAGCAGTTCTTC. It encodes CSVPFRGSNEQFF.

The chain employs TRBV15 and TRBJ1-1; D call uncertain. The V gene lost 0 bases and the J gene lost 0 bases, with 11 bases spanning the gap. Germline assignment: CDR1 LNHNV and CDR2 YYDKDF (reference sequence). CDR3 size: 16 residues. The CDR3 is CATSRDSPAVNTEAFF. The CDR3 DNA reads TGTGCCACCAGCAGAGATAGCCCGGCCGTGAACACTGAAGCTTTCTTT. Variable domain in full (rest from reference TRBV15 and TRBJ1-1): DAMVIQNPRYQVTQFGKPVTLSCSQTLNHNVMYWYQQKSSQAPKLLFHYYDKDFNNEADTPDNFQSRRPNTSFCFLDIRSPGLGDTAMYLCATSRDSPAVNTEAFFGQGTRLTVV.

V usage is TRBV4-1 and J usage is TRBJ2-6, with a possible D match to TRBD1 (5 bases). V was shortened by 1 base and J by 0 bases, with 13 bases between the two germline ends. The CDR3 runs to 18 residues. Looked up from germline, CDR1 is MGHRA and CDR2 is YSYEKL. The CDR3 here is CASSQGQGPRSGANVLTF. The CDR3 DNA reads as TGCGCCAGCAGCCAAGGCCAGGGCCCTCGCTCTGGGGCCAACGTCCTGACTTTC.

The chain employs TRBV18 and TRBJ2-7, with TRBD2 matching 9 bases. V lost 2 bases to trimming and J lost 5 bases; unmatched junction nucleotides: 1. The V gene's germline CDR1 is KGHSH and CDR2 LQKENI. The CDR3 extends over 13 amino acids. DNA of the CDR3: TGTGCCAGCTCACCATCTAGCGGGGACGAGCAGTACTTC. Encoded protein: CASSPSSGDEQYF.

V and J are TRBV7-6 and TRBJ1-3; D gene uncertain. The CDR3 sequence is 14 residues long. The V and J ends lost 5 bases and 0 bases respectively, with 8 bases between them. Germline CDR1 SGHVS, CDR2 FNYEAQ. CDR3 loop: CASSRDTSGNTIYF. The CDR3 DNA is TGTGCCAGCAGCAGAGACACCTCTGGAAACACCATATATTTT.

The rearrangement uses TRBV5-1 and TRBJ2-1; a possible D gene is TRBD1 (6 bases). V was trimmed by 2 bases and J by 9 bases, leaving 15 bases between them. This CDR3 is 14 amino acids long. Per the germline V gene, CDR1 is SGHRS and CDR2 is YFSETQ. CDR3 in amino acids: CASSLRTALGEQFF. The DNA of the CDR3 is TGCGCCAGCAGCTTAAGGACAGCGTTGGGTGAGCAGTTCTTC.

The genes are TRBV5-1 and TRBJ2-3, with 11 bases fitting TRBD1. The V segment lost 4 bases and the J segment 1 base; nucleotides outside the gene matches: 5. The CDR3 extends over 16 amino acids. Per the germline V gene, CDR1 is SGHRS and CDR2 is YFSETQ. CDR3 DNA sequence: TGCGCCAGCAGCCTCCTGGGACAGGGGGGCACAGATACGCAGTATTTT. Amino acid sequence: CASSLLGQGGTDTQYF.

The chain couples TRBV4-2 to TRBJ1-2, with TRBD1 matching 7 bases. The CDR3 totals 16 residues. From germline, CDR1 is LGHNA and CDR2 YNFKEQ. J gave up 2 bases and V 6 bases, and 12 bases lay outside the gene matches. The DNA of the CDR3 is TGTGCCAGCAGTCTAGATGGGGACAGCGACAACTATGGCTACACCTTC. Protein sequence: CASSLDGDSDNYGYTF.

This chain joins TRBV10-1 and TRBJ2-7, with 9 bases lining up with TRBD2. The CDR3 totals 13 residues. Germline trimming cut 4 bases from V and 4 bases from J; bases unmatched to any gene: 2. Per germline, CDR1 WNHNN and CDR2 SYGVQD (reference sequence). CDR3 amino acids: CASSALAGYEQYF. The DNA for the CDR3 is TGCGCCAGCAGTGCCCTAGCGGGGTACGAGCAGTACTTC.

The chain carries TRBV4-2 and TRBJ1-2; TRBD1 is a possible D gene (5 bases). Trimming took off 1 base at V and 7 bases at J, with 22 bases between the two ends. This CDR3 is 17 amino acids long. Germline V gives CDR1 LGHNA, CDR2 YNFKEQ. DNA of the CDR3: TGTGCCAGCAGCCAAGGCTCAGGGCCCGTATTACGCGGTGGCTACACCTTC. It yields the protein CASSQGSGPVLRGGYTF.

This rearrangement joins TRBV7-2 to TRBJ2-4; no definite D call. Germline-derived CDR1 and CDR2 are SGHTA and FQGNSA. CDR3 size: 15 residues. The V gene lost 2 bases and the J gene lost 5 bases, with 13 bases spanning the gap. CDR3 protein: CASSLTPLLENIQYF. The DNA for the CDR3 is TGTGCCAGCAGCTTAACCCCCCTCTTAGAAAACATTCAGTACTTC. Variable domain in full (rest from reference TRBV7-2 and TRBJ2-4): GAGVSQSPSNKVTEKGKDVELRCDPISGHTALYWYRQSLGQGLEFLIYFQGNSAPDKSGLPSDRFSAERTGGSVSTLTIQRTQQEDSAVYLCASSLTPLLENIQYFGAGTRLSVL.

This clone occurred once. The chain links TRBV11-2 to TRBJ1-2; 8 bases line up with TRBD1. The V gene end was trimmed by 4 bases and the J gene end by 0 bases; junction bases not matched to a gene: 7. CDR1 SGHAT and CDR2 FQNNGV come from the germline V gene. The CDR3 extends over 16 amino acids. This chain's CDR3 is CASSSGQGSPNYGYTF. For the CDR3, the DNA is TGTGCCAGCAGCTCAGGACAGGGCTCGCCTAACTATGGCTACACCTTC.

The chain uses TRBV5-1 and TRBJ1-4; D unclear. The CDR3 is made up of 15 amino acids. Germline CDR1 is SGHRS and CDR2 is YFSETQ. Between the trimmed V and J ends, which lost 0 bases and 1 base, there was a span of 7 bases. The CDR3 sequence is CASSLGRLTNEKLFF. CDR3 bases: TGCGCCAGCAGCTTGGGTCGGTTAACTAATGAAAAACTGTTTTTT.